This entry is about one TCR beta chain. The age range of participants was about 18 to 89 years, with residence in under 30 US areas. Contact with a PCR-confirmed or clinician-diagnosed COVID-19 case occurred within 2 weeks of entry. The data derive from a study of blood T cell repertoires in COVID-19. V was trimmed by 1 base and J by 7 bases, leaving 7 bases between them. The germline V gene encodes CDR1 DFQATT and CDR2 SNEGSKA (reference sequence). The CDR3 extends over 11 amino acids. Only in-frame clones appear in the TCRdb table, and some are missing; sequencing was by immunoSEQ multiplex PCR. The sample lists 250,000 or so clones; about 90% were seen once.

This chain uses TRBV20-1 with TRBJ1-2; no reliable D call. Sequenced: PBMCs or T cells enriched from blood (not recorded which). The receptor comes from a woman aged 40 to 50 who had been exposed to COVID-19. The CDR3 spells CSARVVLGYTF. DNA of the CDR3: TGCAGTGCTAGAGTAGTACTTGGCTACACCTTC.